The 4 T cell receptor beta chains below were found in one sample sequenced in a study of CD8 T cells in Susac syndrome. Reverse transcription of roughly 0.45 to 1 ug RNA was performed with random hexamers. TCRdb processed the immunoSEQ multiplex PCR reads anew with MiXCR; each CDR3 protein has one entry. This table holds about 140,000 distinct CDR3 sequences, approximately 95% found once. Source material: CD4+ T cells from PBMCs. The receptors were sampled from a human donor with Susac syndrome.

This chain connects TRBV6-1 to TRBJ2-2; possible D gene TRBD2, 5 bases. The germline CDR1 and CDR2 sequences are MNHNS and SASEGT. V was shortened by 1 base and J by 4 bases, with 10 bases between the two germline ends. This CDR3 is built from 15 residues. The CDR3 DNA reads TGTGCCAGCAGTGAAGGGGTAGCGAGCACCGGGGAGCTGTTTTTT. Translated, it gives CASSEGVASTGELFF.

The genes are TRBV29-1 and TRBJ1-2; D is possibly TRBD1 (5 bases). The germline V and J ends were trimmed by 3 bases and 4 bases, with 9 bases remaining between them. The CDR3 totals 12 residues. Germline values: CDR1 SQVTM, CDR2 ANQGSEA. This chain's CDR3 is CSVEEGTYGYTF. In DNA, the CDR3 is TGCAGCGTTGAGGAGGGGACCTATGGCTACACCTTC.

In this sample, this clonotype turned up once. The rearrangement links TRBV20-1 to TRBJ1-6, with D perhaps matching TRBD1 (6 bases). V shed 5 bases and J shed 8 bases, with 13 bases lying between them. CDR1 and CDR2 from the germline V gene are DFQATT and SNEGSKA (reference sequence). This CDR3 is built from 13 residues. The CDR3 DNA reads TGCAGTGCTGCTGGACAGCCTCATTCACCCCTCCACTTT. As protein: CSAAGQPHSPLHF.

The rearrangement uses TRBV30 and TRBJ1-5; 7 bases are a match to TRBD1. Germline-derived CDR1 and CDR2 are GTSNPN and SVGIG (reference sequence). The CDR3 is 13 amino acids. V gave up 2 bases and J gave up 7 bases; unmatched junction bases: 5. In DNA form, the CDR3 reads TGTGCCTGGAGTAACGACAGGGACCAGCCCCAGCATTTT. Translating it yields CAWSNDRDQPQHF.